This TCR beta chain was documented in a study of post-analysis software for immune sequencing data. In the study overall: Both relapsing-remitting and secondary progressive multiple sclerosis featured among the disease courses, as did progressive-relapsing multiple sclerosis.

Details on this clonotype: The antigen is not known.

V lost 2 bases to trimming and J lost 0 bases, with 11 bases between them. This CDR3 has 16 residues. CDR1 is KGHSH and CDR2 is LQKENI in the germline V gene. Tagging with unique molecular identifiers was a feature of the TCR beta cDNA libraries. T cells numbering roughly 0.95 to 10 million gave rise to 450,000 to 550,000 cDNA molecules. TCRdb re-analysed the PCR reads in MiXCR, keeping a single row per CDR3 protein. The sample shows some 260,000 distinct CDR3 sequences, 35% to 40% of them seen only once. General study points: F-measure co-clustering was strong for batch-matched samples. Elevated frequency relative to controls characterized about 5 TRBV segments in patients, TRBV5-6, TRBV5-1 and TRBV20-1 among them. Multiple sclerosis patients had significantly lower normalized Chao1 diversity than controls.

The clonotype was recovered from a girl aged 5-17 years with multiple sclerosis. This chain links TRBV18 with TRBJ1-5; no clear D. Specimen: blood. In DNA, the CDR3 is TGTGCCAGCTCACCAATGGCAGGACCTAGCAATCAGCCCCAGCATTTT. Its protein product is CASSPMAGPSNQPQHF.